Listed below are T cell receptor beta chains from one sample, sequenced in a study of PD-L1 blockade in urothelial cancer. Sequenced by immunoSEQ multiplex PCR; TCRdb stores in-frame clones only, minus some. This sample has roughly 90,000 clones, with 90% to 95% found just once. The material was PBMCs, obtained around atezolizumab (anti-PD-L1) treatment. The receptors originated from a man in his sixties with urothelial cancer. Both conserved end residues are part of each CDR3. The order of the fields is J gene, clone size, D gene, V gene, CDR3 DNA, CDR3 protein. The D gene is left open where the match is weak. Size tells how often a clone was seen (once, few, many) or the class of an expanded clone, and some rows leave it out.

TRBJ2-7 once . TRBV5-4 TGTGCCAGCAGCTTGCCCCCGAATGCGGACGAGCAGTACTTC CASSLPPNADEQYF
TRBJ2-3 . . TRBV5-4 TGTGCCAGCAGCGGGTTGACAGAATTTACTAGCACAGATACGCAGTATTTT CASSGLTEFTSTDTQYF
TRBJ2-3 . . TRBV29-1 TGCAGCGTTGAAGATCGGGGTAGCACAGATACGCAGTATTTT CSVEDRGSTDTQYF
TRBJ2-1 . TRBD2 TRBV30 TGTGCCTGGAGTGGGACTAGCGGGAGGCCCTCCTACAATGAGCAGTTCTTC CAWSGTSGRPSYNEQFF
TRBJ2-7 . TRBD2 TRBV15 TGTGCCACCAGCACTAGCGGGGGGTACTACGAGCAGTACTTC CATSTSGGYYEQYF
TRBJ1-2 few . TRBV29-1 TGCAGCGTTGATCGGCGGCCAAACTATGGCTACACCTTC CSVDRRPNYGYTF
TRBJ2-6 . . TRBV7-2 TGTGCCAGCAGCCCACAGCGGTTATCTGGGGCCAACGTCCTGACTTTC CASSPQRLSGANVLTF
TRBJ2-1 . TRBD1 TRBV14 TGTGCCAGCAGCCGAGATATAGGGACAGGGGGTGACAATGAGCAGTTCTTC CASSRDIGTGGDNEQFF
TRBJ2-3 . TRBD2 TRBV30 TGTGCCTGGAGTGTGGGTTTAACTAGCGGGGTAACAGATACGCAGTATTTT CAWSVGLTSGVTDTQYF
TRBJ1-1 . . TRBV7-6 TGTGCCAGCAGCTTAGGGGGGCCGATGAACACTGAAGCTTTCTTT CASSLGGPMNTEAFF